This TCR beta chain was recorded in a study of cytomegalovirus exposure and HLA in healthy donors. Looking at the study overall: Earlier sequencing of about 200 million T cells yielded approximately 100 million unique TCR beta sequences.

The PCR made use of 60 Vbeta and 13 Jbeta primers. Profiling relied on immunoSEQ multiplex PCR, and the TCRdb table lists in-frame clones only, not all of them. The repertoire includes 100,000 or so clones, approximately 68% of them detected once, and around 4.8% sits in the top ten. This clone has a handful of counts. Antigen specificity is unknown. Between the trimmed V and J ends, which lost 3 bases and 8 bases, there was a span of 14 bases. The germline gives CDR1 SGHDT, CDR2 YYEEEE. This CDR3 has 13 amino acids. Nominally healthy donors provided the samples, though records likely missed some immune exposures. Findings and limits, study-wide: Per published reports, the classifier diagnosed cytomegalovirus status with high specificity and sensitivity. Analysis was performed later, and it showed HLA-associated TCR beta chains to be more clonally expanded than equally common others.

This chain uses TRBV5-6 with TRBJ1-2; D ambiguous. This clonotype was sampled from a woman aged 18-30 years in good health and CMV-seropositive. Material: PBMCs. CDR3 in DNA: TGTGCCAGCAGCTCCCTCGGTGCGGAAGGCTACACCTTC. Residues: CASSSLGAEGYTF.